These 21 T cell receptor beta chains came from one sample sequenced in a study of T cell responses to AZD1222 COVID-19 vaccine. Clones were read by immunoSEQ multiplex PCR, and TCRdb kept only the in-frame ones, dropping some. The table records 120,000 or so clones, 75% to 95% of them present only once. The material was peripheral blood, obtained on day 0 of AZD1222 vaccination. The receptors derive from an adult in good health.

The genes are TRBV7-9 and TRBJ2-1, with 8 bases identical to TRBD2. This CDR3 region has 17 residues. V lost 0 bases to trimming and J lost 4 bases; unmatched junction nucleotides: 8. Germline V gene data show CDR1 as SEHNR and CDR2 as FQNEAQ (reference sequence). DNA for the CDR3: TGTGCCAGCAGCTTAGCGGCGACTAGCGACAGGTACAATGAGCAGTTCTTC. Translating it yields CASSLAATSDRYNEQFF.

V gene TRBV19 combines with J gene TRBJ1-5; D is unclear. V lost 3 bases and J lost 4, with 10 bases in between. Germline values: CDR1 LNHDA, CDR2 SQIVND (reference sequence). The CDR3 covers 14 residues. Here the CDR3 DNA reads TGTGCCAGTAGTATTCGGCAGATTAATCAGCCCCAGCATTTT. This translates into CASSIRQINQPQHF.

V usage is TRBV7-3 and J usage is TRBJ2-3; no firm D call. This CDR3 is 13 amino acids long. Trimming shortened V by 0 bases and J by 3 bases, and 4 bases separated the two germline ends. In germline, CDR1 is SGHTA, CDR2 FQGTGA. The CDR3 DNA reads TGTGCCAGCAGCTTAACGGGTACAGATACGCAGTATTTT. This codes for CASSLTGTDTQYF.

The sample holds a few counts of this clone. This chain links TRBV10-3 with TRBJ2-3, with a tentative D call TRBD2 (6 bases). The CDR3 is made up of 14 amino acids. CDR1 is ENHRY, CDR2 SYGVKD, per germline. V was clipped by 3 bases and J by 7 bases, with 14 bases between them. CDR3 protein: CAISDASRGNTQYF. The CDR3 DNA reads as TGTGCCATCAGTGATGCTAGCCGGGGGAATACGCAGTATTTT.

With respect to this clone: One end of the junction does not line up with germline, which may come from a read error. V usage is TRBV4-1 and J usage is TRBJ2-7; D is possibly TRBD1 or TRBD2 (5 bases each). CDR1 and CDR2 (germline): MGHRA, YSYEKL. The CDR3 is 15 amino acids. The CDR3, as DNA: TGCGCCAGCAGCCACCAATACGAGGGGTCCTTCGAGCAGTACTTC. Translating it yields CASSHQYEGSFEQYF.

The chain is built from TRBV29-1 and TRBJ2-7, with D perhaps TRBD1 (7 bases). The CDR3 totals 14 residues. The germline V and J ends were trimmed by 4 bases and 3 bases, with 16 bases remaining between them. The germline V gene has CDR1 SQVTM and CDR2 ANQGSEA. CDR3 DNA: TGCAGCGTTGCCCCCAGGGGGGAGTTCTACGAGCAGTACTTC. Translation: CSVAPRGEFYEQYF.

This clone came up once. The genes are TRBV7-9 and TRBJ1-3; no clear D gene. CDR1 and CDR2 from the germline V gene are SEHNR and FQNEAQ (reference sequence). This CDR3 contains 14 residues. V was shortened by 6 bases and J by 0 bases, with 9 bases between the two germline ends. The CDR3 DNA reads TGTGCCAGCAGTTTCCGGGTCTCTGGAAACACCATATATTTT. As protein: CASSFRVSGNTIYF.

As DNA, the CDR3 is TGTGCCAGCAGTTCTCCGGCGATCTACGAGCAGTACTTC. As protein: CASSSPAIYEQYF. The chain links TRBV6-2 or TRBV6-3 to TRBJ2-7, with D unresolved. V was trimmed by 4 bases and J by 3 bases, leaving 10 bases between them. The length of the CDR3 is 13 residues. Germline V gene lookup returns CDR1 MNHEY and CDR2 SVGEGT.

The CDR3 bases are TGTGCCAGTACCACCGGACAGGGCTTAAACTATGGCTACACCTTC. Translating gives CASTTGQGLNYGYTF. V is TRBV19 and J is TRBJ1-2, with 8 bases lining up with TRBD1. Unmatched junction bases numbered 9, after V lost 7 bases and J lost 2 bases. CDR3 length: 15 amino acids. Germline V lookup: CDR1 LNHDA, CDR2 SQIVND (reference sequence).

The J gene is TRBJ1-2, the V gene TRBV19, with TRBD1 matching 8 bases. This CDR3 is built from 16 residues. V lost 2 bases and J lost 8; bases outside the gene matches: 13. Germline CDR1 and CDR2: LNHDA and SQIVND (reference sequence). DNA of the CDR3: TGTGCCAGTAGTATACCCCCCGGCAGGGGGCCTGAGGGCTACACCTTC. Amino acid sequence: CASSIPPGRGPEGYTF.

The chain employs TRBV5-1 and TRBJ1-1; D unclear. Trimming cost V 0 bases and J 1 base, with 7 bases left between them. Germline assignment: CDR1 SGHRS and CDR2 YFSETQ. The CDR3 length is 14 residues. The CDR3 loop is CASSLAQQNTEAFF. The CDR3 coding sequence is TGCGCCAGCAGCTTGGCGCAACAGAACACTGAAGCTTTCTTT.

This chain uses TRBV28 with TRBJ1-2; D remains unclear. CDR3 length: 15 residues. Germline CDR1 MDHEN, CDR2 SYDVKM. Trimming removed 2 bases from V and 3 bases from J, with 13 bases in between. The CDR3 DNA sequence: TGTGCCAGCAGTTTAGGGCCCGACTTGTACTATGGCTACACCTTC. It yields the protein CASSLGPDLYYGYTF.

The rearrangement joins TRBV9 to TRBJ1-1; D gene ambiguous. V was trimmed by 3 bases and J by 0 bases, leaving 6 bases between them. The CDR3 runs to 13 residues. Germline V gives CDR1 SGDLS, CDR2 YYNGEE. The CDR3 DNA is TGTGCCAGCAGCGGCCGTATGAACACTGAAGCTTTCTTT. It codes for CASSGRMNTEAFF.

The chain carries TRBV6-1 and TRBJ2-7; D unclear. Germline-derived CDR1 and CDR2 are MNHNS and SASEGT. The CDR3 consists of 13 residues. V dropped 3 bases and J dropped 4 bases, with 10 bases sitting between them. CDR3 residues: CASSEGSMYEQYF. DNA of the CDR3: TGTGCCAGCAGTGAGGGATCGATGTACGAGCAGTACTTC.

The chain has TRBV5-1 and TRBJ2-1; D unresolved. Deletions cut 5 bases from V and 5 bases from J, with 14 bases between. The CDR3 is made up of 14 amino acids. Germline V lookup: CDR1 SGHRS, CDR2 YFSETQ. CDR3 amino acids: CASSPAVHNNEQFF. DNA of the CDR3: TGCGCCAGCAGTCCCGCGGTGCATAACAATGAGCAGTTCTTC.

V usage is TRBV27 and J usage is TRBJ2-1; 9 bases are a match to TRBD2. Germline trimming cut 7 bases from V and 16 bases from J; bases unmatched to any gene: 20. Germline V gene data show CDR1 as MNHEY and CDR2 as SMNVEV (reference sequence). The CDR3 spans 15 residues. The CDR3 loop reads CASMDLAGGPHRHFF. In DNA, the CDR3 is TGTGCCAGCATGGATCTGGCGGGAGGGCCTCATCGTCACTTCTTC.

The chain is built from TRBV27 and TRBJ1-2; D not certain. CDR3 size: 12 residues. Germline V gives CDR1 MNHEY, CDR2 SMNVEV (reference sequence). Trimming stripped 5 bases from V and 6 bases from J, with 10 bases between. DNA for the CDR3: TGTGCCAGCAGTCTCGGTGGGGATGGCTACACCTTC. It codes for CASSLGGDGYTF.

The rearrangement links TRBV7-2 to TRBJ1-1; D might be TRBD1 (5 bases). Germline CDR1 and CDR2: SGHTA and FQGNSA. This CDR3 comprises 14 residues. The V end lost 5 bases, the J end lost 5 bases, and 15 bases lay between the germline ends. The CDR3 bases are TGTGCCAGCAGCCGGGACCTTCCCGGGACTGAAGCTTTCTTT. As protein: CASSRDLPGTEAFF.

The gene calls are TRBV19 and TRBJ2-1, with 9 bases identical to TRBD2. V lost 11 bases to trimming and J lost 9 bases; unmatched junction nucleotides: 8. CDR3 length equals 12 residues. Germline V lookup: CDR1 LNHDA, CDR2 SQIVND (reference sequence). The CDR3 is CASQREVGEQFF. The CDR3 DNA reads as TGTGCCTCCCAGCGGGAGGTGGGTGAGCAGTTCTTC.

The rearrangement uses TRBV3-1 (or the pseudogene TRBV3-2) and TRBJ1-1; D remains unclear. Germline V lookup: CDR1 LGHDT, CDR2 YNNKEL (reference sequence). This CDR3 contains 13 residues. V was trimmed by 1 base and J by 7 bases, leaving 10 bases between them. In nucleotides, the CDR3 is TGTGCCAGCAGCCAAGTGTCAGGCGGTGAAGCTTTCTTT. Protein sequence: CASSQVSGGEAFF.

The rearrangement joins TRBV25-1 to TRBJ1-1; D gene unclear. Germline CDR1 is MGHDK and CDR2 is SYGVNS. The CDR3 runs to 12 residues. Between the trimmed V and J ends, which lost 1 base and 8 bases, there was a span of 8 bases. Written as DNA, the CDR3 is TGTGCCAGCAGTGAATCGAGGTCCGAAGCTTTCTTT. Translating gives CASSESRSEAFF.